This T cell receptor beta chain was recorded in a study of cytomegalovirus exposure and HLA in healthy donors. At the time of sampling, donors were nominally healthy, though unrecorded immune exposures were likely. Primers included in the PCR were 60 Vbeta and 13 Jbeta primers. Generated by immunoSEQ multiplex PCR, the TCRdb table keeps only in-frame clones and is missing some. The profile shows roughly 230,000 clones, approximately 78% of them singletons. A single count supports this clone. What it recognizes is unknown. Whole-study findings and limits: The classifier reportedly diagnosed cytomegalovirus status with high sensitivity and specificity.

With 3 bases clipped from V and 1 base from J, the junction kept 5 bases outside the gene matches. This CDR3 is built from 15 residues. CDR1 and CDR2 (germline): MGHRA, YSYEKL. The sequence derives from a boy under 18 in good health and CMV-seronegative. Sequencing used PBMCs. The chain links TRBV4-1 to TRBJ1-1, with 7 bases lining up with TRBD1. In DNA form, the CDR3 reads TGCGCCAGCAGCCACACCAGGGGGGAGAACACTGAAGCTTTCTTT. Amino acids: CASSHTRGENTEAFF.